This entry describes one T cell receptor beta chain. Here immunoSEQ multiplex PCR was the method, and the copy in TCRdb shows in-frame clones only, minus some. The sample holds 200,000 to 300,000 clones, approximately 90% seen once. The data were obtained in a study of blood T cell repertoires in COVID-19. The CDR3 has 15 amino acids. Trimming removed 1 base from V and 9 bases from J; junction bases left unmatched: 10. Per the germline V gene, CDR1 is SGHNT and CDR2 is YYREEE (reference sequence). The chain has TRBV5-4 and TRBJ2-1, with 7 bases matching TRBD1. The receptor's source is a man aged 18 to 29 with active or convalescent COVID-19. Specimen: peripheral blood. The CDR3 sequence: CASSLFGRGKGEQFF. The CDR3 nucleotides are TGTGCCAGCAGCTTGTTTGGCAGGGGGAAGGGTGAGCAGTTCTTC.